A single sample gave rise to the 23 T cell receptor beta chains below, sequenced in a study of OX40 agonist ivuxolimab in advanced cancers. The method was immunoSEQ multiplex PCR; TCRdb's version includes in-frame clones alone and lacks a portion of them. The sample holds over 70,000 clones, about 82% seen once. The material sequenced was CD4+ or CD8+ T cells sorted from blood, taken in a trial of the OX40 agonist ivuxolimab. The receptors shown here come from an adult with an advanced solid tumor such as melanoma, head and neck, liver or kidney cancer.

This rearrangement joins TRBV18 to TRBJ1-2; D is undetermined. V gave up 5 bases and J gave up 7 bases, with 14 bases separating them. This CDR3 is built from 13 residues. The germline V gene encodes CDR1 KGHSH and CDR2 LQKENI. This chain's CDR3 is CASSANPGLGYTF. CDR3 DNA sequence: TGTGCCAGCTCAGCTAACCCGGGTCTTGGCTACACCTTC.

The V gene is TRBV30, the J gene TRBJ1-2; D remains ambiguous. CDR3 length equals 12 residues. V dropped 2 bases and J dropped 1 base, with 5 bases sitting between them. Germline V gene lookup returns CDR1 GTSNPN and CDR2 SVGIG (reference sequence). The CDR3 nucleotides are TGTGCCTGGAGTCTCAATAACTATGGCTACACCTTC. Protein sequence: CAWSLNNYGYTF.

The rearrangement joins TRBV11-2 to TRBJ2-7, with 8 bases matching TRBD2. This CDR3 region has 15 residues. Unmatched junction bases numbered 10, after V lost 5 bases and J lost 4 bases. Germline V gene sequence: CDR1 SGHAT, CDR2 FQNNGV. CDR3: CASSQEASGSYEQYF. The CDR3 DNA is TGTGCCAGCAGCCAAGAGGCTAGCGGGTCTTACGAGCAGTACTTC.

The V call is TRBV9, the J call TRBJ1-5, with D possibly being TRBD1 (5 bases). Trimming took off 5 bases at V and 2 bases at J, with 14 bases between the two ends. Germline loops: CDR1 SGDLS, CDR2 YYNGEE. The CDR3 covers 15 residues. The CDR3, as DNA: TGTGCCAGCAGTGATACAGGAGAGCGCAATCAGCCCCAGCATTTT. This encodes CASSDTGERNQPQHF.

The V call is TRBV20-1, the J call TRBJ2-1; D remains unclear. V shed 1 base and J shed 6 bases, with 4 bases lying between them. The CDR3 length is 11 residues. Looked up from germline, CDR1 is DFQATT and CDR2 is SNEGSKA (reference sequence). The CDR3 DNA is TGCAGTGCTAGAGTCGGCAATGAGCAGTTCTTC. Encoded protein: CSARVGNEQFF.

Of note for this clone: Within the sample, other DNA sequences also encode this same CDR3. The chain recombines TRBV30 with TRBJ2-7; a weak D match, TRBD1 (6 bases). The V gene's germline CDR1 is GTSNPN and CDR2 SVGIG (reference sequence). Between the trimmed V and J ends, which lost 5 bases and 0 bases, there was a span of 8 bases. This CDR3 region has 12 residues. DNA of the CDR3: TGTGCCTGGGGGACAAGCTCCTACGAGCAGTACTTC. Protein: CAWGTSSYEQYF.

The rearrangement uses TRBV11-2 and TRBJ1-1; D is ambiguous. The V end lost 1 base, the J end lost 6 bases, and 9 bases lay between the germline ends. The CDR3 totals 13 residues. Germline CDR1 is SGHAT and CDR2 is FQNNGV. The CDR3 bases are TGTGCCAGCAGCTTAGGGGGAAGCCCTGAAGCTTTCTTT. Translation: CASSLGGSPEAFF.

This clone has just a few counts. The DNA for the CDR3 is TGTGCCAGCAGCGTAAATAGCGGGATGGTTGAGCAGTTCTTC. Protein sequence: CASSVNSGMVEQFF. The J gene is TRBJ2-1, the V gene TRBV9, with 8 bases aligning to TRBD2. Trimming cost V 1 base and J 9 bases; bases outside gene matches: 6. Germline V gene sequence: CDR1 SGDLS, CDR2 YYNGEE. The CDR3 is made up of 14 amino acids.

The DNA for the CDR3 is TGTGCCAGCAGCTTAGCAAATACCCCGGGACGGGCAAATTCACCCCTCCACTTT. Translation gives CASSLANTPGRANSPLHF. V and J are TRBV7-9 and TRBJ1-6; D is possibly TRBD1 (5 bases). With 0 bases removed from V and 7 bases from J, the gap between germline ends came to 19 bases. This CDR3 region has 18 residues. CDR1 and CDR2 (germline): SEHNR, FQNEAQ (reference sequence).

This clone was observed a single time. The V call is TRBV5-4, the J call TRBJ1-6; 7 bases are a match to TRBD1. Germline values: CDR1 SGHNT, CDR2 YYREEE (reference sequence). The CDR3 runs 15 residues. The J segment lost 9 bases and the V segment lost 3 bases, leaving 9 bases of the junction unmatched. The CDR3 sequence: CASSSDRLFASPLHF. The CDR3 DNA reads as TGTGCCAGCAGCTCGGACAGGCTTTTTGCTTCACCCCTCCACTTT.

The gene calls are TRBV5-6 and TRBJ1-3, with 7 bases identical to TRBD1. The germline gives CDR1 SGHDT, CDR2 YYEEEE. The length of the CDR3 is 14 residues. Trimming at V came to 2 bases and at J to 4 bases, leaving 3 bases not matched to a gene. CDR3 sequence reads: CASSFDRAGNTIYF. Written as DNA, the CDR3 is TGTGCCAGCAGCTTTGACAGGGCGGGAAACACCATATATTTT.

Here the CDR3 reads CASSLSTGQGAGYTF. CDR3 in DNA: TGCGCCAGCAGCTTATCCACTGGACAGGGGGCTGGCTACACCTTC. The chain is built from TRBV5-1 and TRBJ1-2; 11 bases fit TRBD1. CDR3 length: 15 residues. After removal of 2 bases from V and 7 bases from J, the junction contained 7 bases not matched to a gene. CDR1 and CDR2 (germline): SGHRS, YFSETQ.

This rearrangement joins TRBV6-5 to TRBJ2-7; 12 bases fit TRBD2. The CDR3 contains 15 residues. J was trimmed by 2 bases and V by 7 bases; bases with no gene match: 6. CDR1 and CDR2 from the germline V gene are MNHEY and SVGAGI. The CDR3 DNA reads as TGTGCCAGCAAACTAGCGGGAGGCCCCACCTACGAGCAGTACTTC. It codes for CASKLAGGPTYEQYF.

The chain joins TRBV6-1 to TRBJ2-7, with TRBD2 matching 9 bases. Germline loops: CDR1 MNHNS, CDR2 SASEGT. The CDR3 loop spans 14 amino acids. After removal of 6 bases from V and 6 bases from J, the junction contained 9 bases not matched to a gene. The CDR3 DNA reads as TGTGCCAGCAGCCTAGCGGGGAACCAAGCCGAGCAGTACTTC. Protein sequence: CASSLAGNQAEQYF.

CDR3 amino acids: CAWTGGFAEAFF. DNA for the CDR3: TGTGCCTGGACAGGGGGCTTTGCTGAAGCTTTCTTT. The chain recombines TRBV30 with TRBJ1-1; 8 bases are a match to TRBD1. Per germline, CDR1 GTSNPN and CDR2 SVGIG (reference sequence). Trimming removed 4 bases from V and 6 bases from J; junction bases left unmatched: 4. The CDR3 has 12 amino acids.

This chain joins TRBV9 and TRBJ1-2; D might be TRBD1 (6 bases). The CDR3 loop spans 15 amino acids. V lost 2 bases and J 5 bases, leaving 16 bases between the germline ends. The germline CDR1 and CDR2 sequences are SGDLS and YYNGEE. CDR3 loop: CASSVANGQLYGYTF. CDR3 coding DNA: TGTGCCAGCAGCGTCGCAAACGGACAGCTTTATGGCTACACCTTC.

The V gene is TRBV19, the J gene TRBJ1-4; no firm D call. The CDR3 sequence is 11 residues long. V was shortened by 6 bases and J by 15 bases, with 14 bases between the two germline ends. Germline CDR1 reads LNHDA; CDR2 reads SQIVND (reference sequence). The CDR3 coding sequence is TGTGCCAGTAGCGATAGGAGCCGATTGTTTTTT. Amino acid sequence: CASSDRSRLFF.

This sequence joins TRBV4-2 and TRBJ2-7; D unclear. The CDR3 has 13 residues. Germline assignment: CDR1 LGHNA and CDR2 YNFKEQ. The V end was cut by 1 base, the J end by 6 bases, with 10 bases between. The chain's CDR3 is CASSQGSGSEQYF. The CDR3 DNA is TGTGCCAGCAGCCAAGGATCCGGCAGCGAGCAGTACTTC.

This sequence joins TRBV6-5 and TRBJ1-6; possibly TRBD1 for D (6 bases). The CDR3 sequence is 14 residues long. CDR1 and CDR2 from the germline V gene are MNHEY and SVGAGI. Between the trimmed V and J ends, which lost 6 bases and 10 bases, there was a span of 16 bases. The CDR3 DNA sequence: TGTGCCAGCAGGCCGCCAGGGGAGGGGTCACCCCTCCACTTT. Amino acid sequence: CASRPPGEGSPLHF.

V and J are TRBV6-1 and TRBJ2-1; a possible D gene is TRBD1 (5 bases). Germline V CDR1 and CDR2: MNHNS, SASEGT. The CDR3 spans 15 residues. Trimming removed 1 base from V and 9 bases from J, with 16 bases in between. The CDR3 protein is CASSEGGYDRLEQFF. The CDR3 nucleotides read TGTGCCAGCAGTGAAGGTGGATACGACAGACTTGAGCAGTTCTTC.

In its sample, this clone was seen a few times. V gene TRBV5-1 combines with J gene TRBJ2-1, with unresolved D. CDR1 SGHRS and CDR2 YFSETQ come from the germline V gene. The CDR3 totals 14 residues. V was pared by 3 bases and J by 4 bases, with 11 bases between. As DNA, the CDR3 is TGCGCCAGCAGCTCCGTTACAGAGTACAATGAGCAGTTCTTC. Its translation: CASSSVTEYNEQFF.

The chain carries TRBV18 and TRBJ1-4; D ambiguous. This CDR3 is 14 amino acids long. CDR1 is KGHSH, CDR2 LQKENI, per germline. V lost 2 bases and J lost 3, with 7 bases in between. The CDR3 region has the DNA TGTGCCAGCTCACCAACACACCCTAATGAAAAACTGTTTTTT. Its protein is CASSPTHPNEKLFF.

V and J are TRBV7-3 and TRBJ2-1; TRBD2 agrees at 8 bases. The CDR3 has 15 residues. J gave up 5 bases and V 4 bases, and 7 bases lay outside the gene matches. Germline lookup yields CDR1 SGHTA and CDR2 FQGTGA. CDR3 sequence reads: CASSWSGRADNEQFF. CDR3 DNA: TGTGCCAGCAGCTGGAGCGGGAGAGCCGACAATGAGCAGTTCTTC.